This entry lists 27 T cell receptor beta chains sequenced from one sample in a study of cytomegalovirus exposure and HLA in healthy donors. The PCR made use of 60 Vbeta and 13 Jbeta primers. TCRdb's table, derived via immunoSEQ multiplex PCR, lists solely in-frame clones and lacks some. The table has 110,000 or so clones, roughly two thirds seen once; the top ten hold about 8.3%. The source material was PBMCs. These receptors all stem from a man between 18 and 29 years old in good health and CMV-seropositive.

This clone has a handful of counts. This chain uses TRBV5-1 with TRBJ2-3; D ambiguous. The CDR3 runs 12 residues. Per the germline V gene, CDR1 is SGHRS and CDR2 is YFSETQ. Deletions cut 5 bases from V and 0 bases from J, with 4 bases between. In nucleotides, the CDR3 is TGCGCCAGCAGGGCTAGCACAGATACGCAGTATTTT. Its protein is CASRASTDTQYF.

This chain uses TRBV2 with TRBJ2-2, with D possibly matching TRBD1 (6 bases). CDR1 SNHLY and CDR2 FYNNEI come from the germline V gene. The CDR3 covers 14 residues. The V end was cut by 10 bases, the J end by 7 bases, with 19 bases between. The CDR3 nucleotides are TGTGCCACCACACCAAACAGGGTTGACGGGGAGCTGTTTTTT. The encoded protein is CATTPNRVDGELFF.

The V call is TRBV4-1, the J call TRBJ1-4; the D gene is possibly TRBD1 (6 bases). The CDR3 consists of 16 residues. V was shortened by 0 bases and J by 7 bases, with 15 bases between the two germline ends. Germline CDR1 is MGHRA and CDR2 is YSYEKL. CDR3 region: CASSQEIKGVVEKLFF. As DNA, the CDR3 is TGCGCCAGCAGCCAAGAGATAAAGGGGGTGGTTGAAAAACTGTTTTTT.

This rearrangement joins TRBV18 to TRBJ1-2, with 7 bases identical to TRBD1. V was pared by 3 bases and J by 5 bases, with 6 bases of the junction left unmatched. In germline, CDR1 is KGHSH, CDR2 LQKENI. The CDR3 length is 14 residues. The CDR3 region has the DNA TGTGCCAGCTCACCCGGGACAGCTAGATATGGCTACACCTTC. It codes for CASSPGTARYGYTF.

V gene TRBV10-2 combines with J gene TRBJ2-7; D gene ambiguous. CDR3 length: 12 residues. The V end lost 1 base, the J end lost 6 bases, and 7 bases lay between the germline ends. Germline V gives CDR1 WSHSY, CDR2 SAAADI. The CDR3 spells CASSEFGGEQYF. As DNA, the CDR3 is TGCGCCAGCAGTGAGTTCGGTGGCGAGCAGTACTTC.

V is TRBV11-3 and J is TRBJ2-5; 9 bases line up with TRBD1. CDR1 and CDR2 (germline): SGHNT, YENEEA. The trim removed 5 bases at V and 5 bases at J, leaving 3 bases unmatched. This CDR3 spans 13 amino acids. The DNA for the CDR3 is TGTGCCAGCAGCCGGGGACAGGGCGAGACCCAGTACTTC. It codes for CASSRGQGETQYF.

V usage is TRBV5-5 and J usage is TRBJ2-1; 8 bases match TRBD2. CDR1 is SGHKS and CDR2 is YYEKEE in the germline V gene (reference sequence). V shed 0 bases and J 1 base; nucleotides not matched to a gene: 6. CDR3 length equals 17 residues. In nucleotides, the CDR3 is TGTGCCAGCAGCTTGGCCGGCGGGGGGACTTCCTACAATGAGCAGTTCTTC. It codes for CASSLAGGGTSYNEQFF.

This chain uses TRBV28 with TRBJ2-7, with D perhaps TRBD1 (6 bases). The CDR3 totals 14 residues. Trimming removed 5 bases at V and 3 bases at J, with 14 bases between. CDR1 is MDHEN and CDR2 is SYDVKM in the germline V gene. CDR3 sequence (DNA): TGTGCCAGCAGTGATTTGACAGGACTCTACGAGCAGTACTTC. This sequence encodes CASSDLTGLYEQYF.

The V gene is TRBV5-1, the J gene TRBJ2-5; 9 bases are shared with TRBD1. V trimming: 0 bases; J trimming: 4 bases; junction bases outside the gene matches: 7. CDR1 SGHRS and CDR2 YFSETQ come from the germline V gene. CDR3 length: 16 amino acids. Written as DNA, the CDR3 is TGCGCCAGCAGCTTGGAGGGACAGGGAAGGGGAGAGACCCAGTACTTC. Protein product: CASSLEGQGRGETQYF.

There are a few counts of this clone. The chain carries TRBV19 and TRBJ2-7; possibly TRBD2 for D (7 bases). The length of the CDR3 is 13 residues. Trimming pared 8 bases from V and 4 bases from J, leaving 15 bases between. Germline CDR1 reads LNHDA; CDR2 reads SQIVND (reference sequence). The CDR3 loop reads CASSPGGRYEQYF. The CDR3 DNA follows: TGTGCCAGTTCCCCGGGGGGCCGGTACGAGCAGTACTTC.

This clone appeared a few times. The chain employs TRBV30 and TRBJ2-5; 8 bases match TRBD2. V lost 8 bases to trimming and J lost 2 bases; unmatched junction nucleotides: 7. The CDR3 is made up of 13 amino acids. The germline V gene has CDR1 GTSNPN and CDR2 SVGIG (reference sequence). CDR3 region: CARAGLVQETQYF. For the CDR3, the DNA is TGTGCCAGAGCGGGACTAGTTCAAGAGACCCAGTACTTC.

The rearrangement uses TRBV10-2 and TRBJ2-3, with 7 bases that match TRBD2. The trim removed 10 bases at V and 2 bases at J, leaving 3 bases unmatched. The CDR3 is 12 residues long. CDR1 and CDR2 (germline): WSHSY, SAAADI. Here the CDR3 reads CATSGDTDTQYF. The CDR3 DNA is TGCGCCACAAGCGGGGACACAGATACGCAGTATTTT.

Concerning this clone itself: At one end, the junction sequence differs from germline, possibly due to a read error. The same CDR3 arises from other DNA sequences in this sample as well. The chain couples TRBV30 to TRBJ2-7; 8 nucleotides agree with TRBD1. The CDR3 totals 13 residues. Per germline, CDR1 GTSNPN and CDR2 SVGIG (reference sequence). The chain's CDR3 is CAWSGTGTYEQYF. In nucleotides, the CDR3 is TGTGCCTGGAGTGGGACAGGGACCTATGAGCAGTACTTC.

This chain joins TRBV11-3 and TRBJ1-6; D gene uncertain. V was cut by 2 bases and J by 8 bases, with 13 bases left in between. This CDR3 comprises 15 residues. Germline V gene sequence: CDR1 SGHNT, CDR2 YENEEA. The CDR3: CASSLQRQPHSPLHF. The CDR3 DNA follows: TGTGCCAGCAGCTTACAGCGGCAGCCCCATTCACCCCTCCACTTT. The variable domain in full, with the rest retrieved from reference TRBV11-3 and TRBJ1-6, is EAGVVQSPRYKIIEKKQPVAFWCNPISGHNTLYWYLQNLGQGPELLIRYENEEAVDDSQLPKDRFSAERLKGVDSTLKIQPAELGDSAVYLCASSLQRQPHSPLHFGNGTRLTVT.

This chain uses TRBV19 with TRBJ1-5; D is perhaps TRBD1 (6 bases). The CDR3 length is 16 residues. The ends were cut back, 5 bases at V and 1 base at J, with 15 bases in the middle. The V gene's germline CDR1 is LNHDA and CDR2 SQIVND (reference sequence). CDR3 residues: CASSPRGTGSNQPQHF. DNA for the CDR3: TGTGCCAGTAGTCCGAGAGGAACAGGGAGCAATCAGCCCCAGCATTTT.

This chain links TRBV15 with TRBJ1-4; 8 nucleotides align to TRBD1. The junction had 3 bases not matched to a gene; V was cut back by 6 bases and J by 3 bases. This CDR3 contains 14 residues. Germline CDR1 LNHNV, CDR2 YYDKDF (reference sequence). CDR3 region: CATSQGAANEKLFF. The CDR3 bases are TGTGCCACCAGTCAGGGGGCGGCTAATGAAAAACTGTTTTTT.

In this sample, this clone turned up once. The chain is built from TRBV12-5 and TRBJ2-3, with 9 bases lining up with TRBD1. Germline CDR1 reads LGHNT; CDR2 reads FRNRAP. The CDR3 runs 15 residues. J was trimmed by 7 bases and V by 7 bases; bases with no gene match: 12. The CDR3 region has the DNA TGTGCTAGTGCCCCAACAGGGGGCGCGTGGAATACGCAGTATTTT. Encoded protein: CASAPTGGAWNTQYF.

The chain joins TRBV7-2 to TRBJ2-1; 11 bases align to TRBD2. Germline V gene lookup returns CDR1 SGHTA and CDR2 FQGNSA. The CDR3 runs to 15 residues. Trimming at V came to 5 bases and at J to 4 bases, leaving 4 bases not matched to a gene. The chain's CDR3 is CASSNLAGGYNEQFF. In DNA, the CDR3 is TGTGCCAGCAGCAATCTAGCGGGGGGATACAATGAGCAGTTCTTC.

This chain's CDR3 is CASSIRDSGNTEAFF. The CDR3 coding sequence is TGTGCCAGTAGTATACGGGACTCTGGGAACACTGAAGCTTTCTTT. This rearrangement joins TRBV19 to TRBJ1-1, with D possibly matching TRBD1 (5 bases). The CDR3 has 15 amino acids. The germline V gene has CDR1 LNHDA and CDR2 SQIVND (reference sequence). With 2 bases removed from V and 1 base from J, the gap between germline ends came to 11 bases.

This clone was observed a few times. The genes are TRBV5-4 and TRBJ2-7; 8 bases line up with TRBD1. Germline V gene lookup returns CDR1 SGHNT and CDR2 YYREEE (reference sequence). The CDR3 contains 14 residues. The junction had 9 bases not matched to a gene; V was cut back by 4 bases and J by 6 bases. The CDR3 loop is CASSEPLQGVEQYV. The DNA of the CDR3 is TGTGCCAGCAGCGAACCTCTACAGGGGGTCGAGCAGTACGTC.

The CDR3 region is CASRGDRGIRSYNSPLHF. CDR3 in DNA: TGTGCCAGCAGAGGAGACAGGGGGATAAGGTCCTATAATTCACCCCTCCACTTT. The chain couples TRBV28 to TRBJ1-6; 9 positions agree with TRBD1. Germline V lookup: CDR1 MDHEN, CDR2 SYDVKM. The CDR3 runs to 18 residues. Germline trimming cut 6 bases from V and 1 base from J; bases unmatched to any gene: 10.

This chain uses TRBV6-5 with TRBJ2-5; maybe TRBD2 (6 bases). Germline assignment: CDR1 MNHEY and CDR2 SVGAGI. V was trimmed by 2 bases and J by 5 bases, leaving 12 bases between them. CDR3 length: 14 amino acids. The CDR3 loop is CASSYGGGLETQYF. CDR3 nucleotide sequence: TGTGCCAGCAGTTACGGGGGAGGTCTGGAGACCCAGTACTTC.

The rearrangement links TRBV6-5 to TRBJ1-1, with D unclear. The CDR3 has 15 amino acids. Looked up from germline, CDR1 is MNHEY and CDR2 is SVGAGI. Trimming pared 3 bases from V and 1 base from J, leaving 12 bases between. Here the CDR3 reads CASSYSLTGNTEAFF. In DNA form, the CDR3 reads TGTGCCAGCAGTTATTCTTTGACGGGGAACACTGAAGCTTTCTTT.

This chain uses TRBV27 with TRBJ1-4; 11 bases map to TRBD1. V was pared by 5 bases and J by 8 bases, with 7 bases of the junction left unmatched. The CDR3 contains 15 residues. The germline CDR1 and CDR2 sequences are MNHEY and SMNVEV (reference sequence). The CDR3 sequence is CASSPRDRGREKLFF. CDR3 sequence (DNA): TGTGCCAGCAGTCCCCGGGACAGGGGGAGAGAAAAACTGTTTTTT.

The chain joins TRBV7-9 to TRBJ2-2; TRBD1 matches at 8 bases. Losses at the gene ends were 5 bases for V and 6 bases for J; bases not matched to a gene: 5. Looked up from germline, CDR1 is SEHNR and CDR2 is FQNEAQ (reference sequence). The CDR3 runs to 14 residues. CDR3 amino acids: CASSAQTGAGELFF. The CDR3 DNA reads TGTGCCAGCAGCGCCCAGACAGGGGCCGGGGAGCTGTTTTTT.

The chain recombines TRBV10-1 with TRBJ2-1; TRBD1 matches at 9 bases. V was clipped by 6 bases and J by 7 bases; unmatched bases: 7. Germline values: CDR1 WNHNN, CDR2 SYGVQD (reference sequence). The CDR3 spans 14 residues. The CDR3 sequence is CASSGRDRVNEQFF. CDR3 nucleotides: TGCGCCAGCAGCGGCCGGGACAGGGTTAATGAGCAGTTCTTC.

This clone was detected a few times. The chain couples TRBV27 to TRBJ2-5; D perhaps matches TRBD2 (7 bases). Trimming took 5 bases from V and 6 from J, leaving 16 bases between them. The CDR3 totals 14 residues. Germline V gives CDR1 MNHEY, CDR2 SMNVEV (reference sequence). The CDR3: CASSSGGGFKTQYF. The CDR3, as DNA: TGTGCCAGCAGTAGTGGGGGGGGCTTTAAGACCCAGTACTTC.